This T cell receptor (beta chain) was profiled in a study of blood T cell repertoires in COVID-19. Study background: PBMCs, B-cell-depleted T cells, or T cells were the source of the cDNA or gDNA that made up the material.

Original data processing: Estimates of nucleated cell counts were drawn from the amplification of reference gene primers. Data came from immunoSEQ multiplex PCR; TCRdb stores just in-frame clones and leaves some out. For V, J and clone size, that table is used; D and trimming come from the DNA. The table has roughly 230,000 clones, roughly 84% seen once; the top ten hold 0.85% to 1%. Trimming left V 5 bases short and J 2 bases short, with 7 bases between. The CDR3 contains 13 residues. The germline gives CDR1 SGHAT, CDR2 FQNNGV. Details on this clone: Other DNA sequences in the sample encode the same CDR3.

Sequenced: peripheral blood. The TCR comes from a man aged 35 to 55 with acute or convalescent COVID-19. The rearrangement joins TRBV11-2 to TRBJ1-5; D ambiguous. The CDR3 DNA follows: TGTGCCAGCAGCCTACGGGGCAATCAGCCCCAGCATTTT. This gives the protein CASSLRGNQPQHF.